This is a list of T cell receptor beta chains from one sample in a study of T cell changes during pregnancy in multiple sclerosis. Data came from immunoSEQ multiplex PCR; TCRdb stores just in-frame clones and leaves some out. The data contain roughly 59,000 clones, approximately 92% of them singletons. This specimen was CD4+ T cells from peripheral blood mononuclear cells, taken before pregnancy. Receptors originate from a female donor with multiple sclerosis, enrolled in a pregnancy study. CDR3s include the opening cysteine and the closing phenylalanine or tryptophan. The D gene is left open where the match is weak. The listing skips clone size in some rows; elsewhere it reads once, few, many or a size class.

>.|TRBV9|TRBJ2-7|.
CASSVQGSNYEQYF
TGTGCCAGCAGCGTACAGGGCAGCAACTACGAGCAGTACTTC
>.|TRBV20-1|TRBJ2-3|.
CSAGRTDTQYF
TGCAGTGCCGGTCGCACAGATACGCAGTATTTT
>TRBD2|TRBV7-2|TRBJ2-1|.
CASSLTLTSRDNEQFF
TGTGCCAGCAGTCTAACCCTGACTAGCAGAGACAATGAGCAGTTCTTC
>TRBD1|TRBV28|TRBJ1-5|few
CASIPPPLGQGSQPQHF
TGTGCCAGCATCCCGCCCCCCCTAGGACAGGGTTCTCAGCCCCAGCATTTT
>.|TRBV7-2|TRBJ1-5|.
CASSLAAGSNQPQHF
TGTGCCAGCAGCTTAGCGGCGGGGTCCAATCAGCCCCAGCATTTT
>.|TRBV9|TRBJ2-2|.
CASSVEGARGTGELFF
TGTGCCAGCAGCGTAGAAGGGGCGCGGGGCACCGGGGAGCTGTTTTTT
>TRBD1|TRBV29-1|TRBJ2-1|few
CSVEDPGQGSNEQFF
TGCAGCGTTGAAGACCCGGGACAGGGGAGCAATGAGCAGTTCTTC
>TRBD1|TRBV28|TRBJ1-2|.
CASSSTGWRGYTF
TGTGCCAGCAGTTCGACAGGGTGGCGGGGCTACACCTTC
>.|TRBV4-3|TRBJ2-7|few
CASSQEIGQTYEQYF
TGCGCCAGCAGCCAAGAAATAGGACAGACCTACGAGCAGTACTTC
>.|TRBV4-2|TRBJ2-1|once
CASSQEAGLNNEQFF
TGTGCCAGCAGCCAAGAAGCGGGCCTGAACAATGAGCAGTTCTTC
>TRBD2|TRBV5-6|TRBJ2-1|.
CASSQTSGAWDEQFF
TGTGCCAGCAGCCAGACTAGCGGCGCCTGGGATGAGCAGTTCTTC
>.|TRBV2|TRBJ2-1|.
CASRQSNEQFF
TGTGCCAGCAGACAGTCCAATGAGCAGTTCTTC
>.|TRBV7-6|TRBJ1-3|.
CASSLGPGTIYF
TGTGCCAGCAGCTTAGGTCCAGGAACCATATATTTT
>.|TRBV19|TRBJ2-7|.
CASSLQGSYEQYF
TGTGCCAGTAGCCTCCAGGGTTCGTACGAGCAGTACTTC
>TRBD2|TRBV9|TRBJ2-1|.
CASSALAGGTTHEQFF
TGTGCCAGCAGCGCATTAGCGGGAGGAACCACCCATGAGCAGTTCTTC
>TRBD1|TRBV9|TRBJ2-5|.
CASSVGDRFYQETQYF
TGTGCCAGCAGCGTAGGGGACAGGTTTTACCAAGAGACCCAGTACTTC
>.|TRBV14|TRBJ2-7|.
CASSQPFGRGGGEQYF
TGTGCCAGCAGCCAACCCTTTGGTAGGGGGGGCGGCGAGCAGTACTTC
>.|TRBV28|TRBJ1-1|.
CASSPLTANTEAFF
TGTGCCAGCAGCCCCCTGACAGCAAACACTGAAGCTTTCTTT
>.|TRBV11-3|TRBJ2-1|.
CASGPRSHSYNEQFF
TGTGCCAGCGGCCCTCGTAGCCACTCCTACAATGAGCAGTTCTTC
>.|TRBV6-6|TRBJ2-2|.
CASSLLASGELFF
TGTGCCAGCAGTTTGCTAGCATCCGGGGAGCTGTTTTTT
>TRBD2|TRBV7-8|TRBJ2-3|few
CASSPPGLAGTDTQYF
TGTGCCAGCAGCCCTCCGGGACTAGCGGGGACAGATACGCAGTATTTT
>TRBD1|TRBV15|TRBJ2-5|.
CATSRDRGRETQYF
TGTGCCACCAGCAGAGACAGGGGGCGAGAGACCCAGTACTTC
>.|TRBV28|TRBJ2-2|.
CASVSGSGFSGTGELFF
TGTGCCAGCGTCTCCGGGTCCGGGTTTAGCGGCACCGGGGAGCTGTTTTTT
>TRBD1|TRBV11-2|TRBJ1-1|.
CASSLTGGRATEAFF
TGTGCCAGCAGCTTGACAGGGGGACGGGCCACTGAAGCTTTCTTT
>.|TRBV7-3|TRBJ2-1|.
CASSPGVNSYNEQFF
TGTGCCAGCAGCCCCGGGGTAAACTCCTACAATGAGCAGTTCTTC
>TRBD2|TRBV5-1|TRBJ2-1|.
CASSLRTSAQAEQFF
TGCGCCAGCAGCTTGAGGACTAGCGCCCAAGCGGAGCAGTTCTTC
>.|TRBV18|TRBJ2-1|.
CASSAGQPPYNEQFF
TGTGCCAGCTCAGCGGGACAGCCCCCCTACAATGAGCAGTTCTTC
>TRBD1|TRBV9|TRBJ2-7|.
CASSPGTGFNEQYF
TGTGCCAGCAGTCCCGGGACAGGGTTCAACGAGCAGTACTTC
>TRBD2|TRBV6-6|TRBJ2-1|.
CASSGTRTYNEQFF
TGTGCCAGTTCCGGGACTAGGACCTACAATGAGCAGTTCTTC
>TRBD1|TRBV7-3|TRBJ2-1|.
CASSAQPGQGAYNEQFF
TGTGCCAGCAGCGCCCAACCGGGACAGGGGGCCTACAATGAGCAGTTCTTC
>.|TRBV28|TRBJ2-1|.
CASSFTSPVAGFGNEQFF
TGTGCCAGCAGTTTCACCTCCCCGGTTGCGGGATTTGGAAATGAGCAGTTCTTC
>TRBD2|TRBV5-4|TRBJ2-3|.
CASSGGLAASTDTQYF
TGTGCCAGCAGCGGGGGACTAGCGGCGAGCACAGATACGCAGTATTTT
>TRBD2|TRBV19|TRBJ2-5|once
CASSIPTSGGRGGDQYF
TGTGCCAGTAGCATCCCAACTAGCGGTGGGCGCGGTGGGGACCAGTACTTC
>TRBD1|TRBV7-2|TRBJ2-5|once
CASSLNRGETQYF
TGTGCCAGCAGCTTAAACAGGGGGGAGACCCAGTACTTC
>TRBD2|TRBV19|TRBJ2-5|.
CASSIGSGLAEETQYF
TGTGCCAGTAGTATAGGCTCGGGACTAGCGGAAGAGACCCAGTACTTC
>.|TRBV4-1|TRBJ1-3|.
CASSQESRQTGNTIYF
TGCGCCAGCAGCCAAGAATCTCGCCAGACTGGAAACACCATATATTTT
>.|TRBV2|TRBJ2-7|.
CASTSQGHSYEQYF
TGTGCCAGCACGAGTCAGGGACACTCCTACGAGCAGTACTTC
>.|TRBV5-1|TRBJ1-3|.
CASSQGQSISGNTIYF
TGCGCCAGCAGCCAAGGACAGTCCATCTCTGGAAACACCATATATTTT
>TRBD2|TRBV27|TRBJ2-7|.
CASSFGTSGVGEQYF
TGTGCCAGCAGTTTCGGGACTAGCGGGGTCGGCGAGCAGTACTTC
>TRBD2|TRBV7-2|TRBJ2-7|.
CASSLDASGTPYEQYF
TGTGCCAGCAGCTTAGATGCTAGCGGGACCCCCTACGAGCAGTACTTC
>.|TRBV11-2|TRBJ1-2|.
CASSSDGAAYGYTF
TGTGCCAGCAGCTCCGACGGAGCCGCTTATGGCTACACCTTC
>TRBD1|TRBV6-6|TRBJ1-5|.
CASRPDRGEGQPQHF
TGTGCCAGCAGGCCGGACAGGGGGGAGGGACAGCCCCAGCATTTT
>.|TRBV6-6|TRBJ2-3|once
CASSYGGLRTDTQYF
TGTGCCAGCAGTTACGGAGGACTCCGCACAGATACGCAGTATTTT
>TRBD1|TRBV6-5|TRBJ2-1|.
CASSDGTGGSNEQFF
TGTGCCAGCAGCGATGGGACAGGAGGCAGCAATGAGCAGTTCTTC
>TRBD1|TRBV7-2|TRBJ1-2|.
CASSSGQGYHGYTF
TGTGCCAGCAGCTCCGGACAGGGGTACCATGGCTACACCTTC
>.|TRBV5-1|TRBJ1-1|.
CASSPPSAGEAFF
TGCGCCAGCAGCCCTCCTTCAGCGGGGGAAGCTTTCTTT